The present entry profiles one T cell receptor (beta chain) with its context. Its target is not known. A junction boundary mismatches the germline segment, possibly from a read error. This entry is derived from a study of blood T cells in healthy people across ages. General observations from the study: A strong correlation was found between TCR beta diversity and the percentage of naive T cells.

The CDR3 totals 16 residues. The germline gives CDR1 DFQATT, CDR2 SNEGSKA (reference sequence). Total RNA extraction produced at least 5 micrograms (per sample) for the study. The second PCR ran about 6 to 12 cycles with a sample-barcoded 5' primer and J-beta primers. TCRdb reanalysed the 5' RACE reads using MiXCR and keeps one entry per CDR3 protein. The data contain hundreds of thousands of distinct CDR3 sequences, roughly 31% of them singletons. The gene calls are TRBV20-1 and TRBJ1-4, with TRBD1 identical over 8 bases. Sample: blood. The clonotype was recovered from a woman of 80 years or more in good health. This CDR3 is CSARESQGVQYEKRFF. The DNA of the CDR3 is TGCAGTGCTAGAGAGTCACAGGGGGTACAATATGAAAAACGGTTTTTT.